The clone carrying this TCR beta chain was counted between two and nine times. The antigen is not known. The CDR3 has 14 residues. Germline CDR1 reads SQVTM; CDR2 reads ANQGSEA. With V trimmed by 5 bases and J by 5 bases, 10 bases remained unmatched. This sample is part of a study of beta chain features in type 1 diabetes. The authors reverse transcribed all of the isolated RNA, so sequencing captured expressed TCRB transcripts. The repertoire was sequenced with immunoSEQ multiplex PCR; TCRdb's copy has only in-frame clones and lacks some. The top ten clones hold under 0.035% of a sample with 200,000 to 250,000 clones, about 9.3% of them seen once. Sorting based on CD45RO/CCR7/CD25/CD127/CD95/CD27 separated CD4+ naive, central memory, regulatory and stem cell-like memory cells. Study results and caveats: Moderate but significant shortening of TCRB CDR3s was recorded in all four CD4+ subsets from Type 1 diabetes patients. Insertions were fewer and deletions more numerous at VDJ junctions in type 1 diabetes patients.

The sequence was collected from a woman aged 18 to 35 in good health. V gene TRBV29-1 combines with J gene TRBJ2-5; 8 bases match TRBD1. Sequences were obtained from naive CD4+ T cells from blood. As DNA, the CDR3 is TGCAGCGTTACCGGACAGGGAAGGTTTGAGACCCAGTACTTC. Translating gives CSVTGQGRFETQYF.